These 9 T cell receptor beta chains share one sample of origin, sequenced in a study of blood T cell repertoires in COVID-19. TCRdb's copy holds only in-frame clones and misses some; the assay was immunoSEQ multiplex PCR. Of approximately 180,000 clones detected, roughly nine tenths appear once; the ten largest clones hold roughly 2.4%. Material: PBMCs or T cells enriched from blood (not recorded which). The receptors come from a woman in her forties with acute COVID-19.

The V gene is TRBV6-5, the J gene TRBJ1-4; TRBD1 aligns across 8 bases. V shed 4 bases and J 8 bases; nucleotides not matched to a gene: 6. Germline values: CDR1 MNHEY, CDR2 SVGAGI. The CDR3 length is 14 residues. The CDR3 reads CASSWTGFQEKLFF. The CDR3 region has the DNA TGTGCCAGCAGTTGGACAGGGTTTCAGGAAAAACTGTTTTTT.

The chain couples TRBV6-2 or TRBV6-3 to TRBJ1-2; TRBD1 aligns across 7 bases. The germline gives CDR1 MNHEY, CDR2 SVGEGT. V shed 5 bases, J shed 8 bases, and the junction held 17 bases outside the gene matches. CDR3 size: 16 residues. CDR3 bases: TGTGCCAGCAGTCTATCCCACGGACAGGACTACGGAGGCTACACCTTC. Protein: CASSLSHGQDYGGYTF.

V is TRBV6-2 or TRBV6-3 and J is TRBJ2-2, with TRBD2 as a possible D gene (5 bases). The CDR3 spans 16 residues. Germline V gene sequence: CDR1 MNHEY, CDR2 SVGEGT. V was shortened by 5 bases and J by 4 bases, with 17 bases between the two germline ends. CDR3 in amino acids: CASSLRLEDGTGELFF. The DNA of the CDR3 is TGTGCCAGCAGTCTCCGACTGGAGGACGGCACCGGGGAGCTGTTTTTT.

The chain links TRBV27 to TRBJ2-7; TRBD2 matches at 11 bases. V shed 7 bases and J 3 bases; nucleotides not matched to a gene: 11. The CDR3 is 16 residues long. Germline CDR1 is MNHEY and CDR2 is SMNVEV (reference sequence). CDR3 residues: CASTQTSGVGDYEQYF. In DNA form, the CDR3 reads TGTGCCAGCACCCAGACTAGCGGGGTGGGTGACTACGAGCAGTACTTC.

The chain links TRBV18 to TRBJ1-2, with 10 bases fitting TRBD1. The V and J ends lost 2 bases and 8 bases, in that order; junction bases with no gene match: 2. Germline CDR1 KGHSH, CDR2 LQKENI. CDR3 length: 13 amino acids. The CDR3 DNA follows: TGTGCCAGCTCACCAGGACAGGGGGAAGGCTACACCTTC. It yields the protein CASSPGQGEGYTF.

In DNA form, the CDR3 reads TGTGCCAGCAGCGTAGATGAAGCTCGGGGCACCATATATTTT. Protein sequence: CASSVDEARGTIYF. This chain connects TRBV9 to TRBJ1-3; D is uncertain. There are 14 residues in the CDR3. Germline assignment: CDR1 SGDLS and CDR2 YYNGEE. Trimming took 0 bases from V and 9 from J, leaving 13 bases between them.

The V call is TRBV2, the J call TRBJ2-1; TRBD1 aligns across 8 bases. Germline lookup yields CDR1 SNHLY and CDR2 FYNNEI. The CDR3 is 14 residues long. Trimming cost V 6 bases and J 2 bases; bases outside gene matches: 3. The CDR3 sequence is CASREDRAYNEQFF. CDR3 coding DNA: TGTGCCAGCAGGGAGGACAGGGCCTACAATGAGCAGTTCTTC.

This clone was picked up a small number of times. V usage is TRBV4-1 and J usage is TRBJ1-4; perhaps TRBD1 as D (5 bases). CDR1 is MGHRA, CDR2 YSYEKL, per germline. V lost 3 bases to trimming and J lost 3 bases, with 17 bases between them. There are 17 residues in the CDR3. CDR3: CASSQGPGIGANEKLFF. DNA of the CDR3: TGCGCCAGCAGCCAGGGGCCAGGGATCGGAGCTAATGAAAAACTGTTTTTT.

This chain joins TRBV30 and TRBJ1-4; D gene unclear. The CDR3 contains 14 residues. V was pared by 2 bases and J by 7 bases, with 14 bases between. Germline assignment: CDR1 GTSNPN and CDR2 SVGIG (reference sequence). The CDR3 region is CAWSIGKPGEKLFF. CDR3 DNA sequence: TGTGCCTGGAGTATAGGTAAGCCGGGTGAAAAACTGTTTTTT.